This T cell receptor (beta chain) came from a study of shared clonotypes between healthy human individuals. About the research overall: The cohort comprised a couple of women and a few men. Their ages spanned 18 to 49 years.

Turning to this clone: Its matching antigen is unknown. Its ends do not fully match the called genes, so a read error is possible.

CDR3 length: 15 amino acids. TCRdb keeps only in-frame clones here, not all; method: immunoSEQ multiplex PCR. There are over a million clones in the sample; approximately 80% occur only once, and approximately 0.56% lies in the top ten. Study-wide findings and caveats: A reduction in generation probabilities was seen for non-shared clonotypes relative to those shared by all four donors.

Sequenced: memory CD4+ T cells from PBMCs. Specified subset: CD45RA-negative fraction. The receptor comes from a man aged 18 to 30 in good health. Some clones in this sample may be carry-over from other donors' samples. The chain employs TRBV5-3 and TRBJ2-7; maybe TRBD1 (6 bases). TRBV5-3 is treated as an ORF (open reading frame) with a function not yet certain. CDR3 bases: TGTGCCAGCAGCTTAGCCGGGACACAAACCTACGAGCAGTACTTC. Its translation: CASSLAGTQTYEQYF.